This T cell receptor beta chain was recorded in a study of blood T cell repertoires in COVID-19. Germline V gene sequence: CDR1 LNHNV, CDR2 YYDKDF (reference sequence). The CDR3 covers 14 residues. The germline V and J ends were trimmed by 0 bases and 6 bases, with 11 bases remaining between them. How the authors handled the data: How many nucleated cells were present was estimated from reference gene primer amplification. Libraries were prepared by immunoSEQ multiplex PCR; TCRdb keeps only in-frame clonotypes and omits some of them. V, J and clone size are taken as reported in that table, and D and trimming were inferred from the DNA itself. The sample records 150,000 to 200,000 clones, 75% to 85% being singletons. This clone was counted between two and nine times.

The rearrangement joins TRBV15 to TRBJ1-2; D possibly corresponds to TRBD1 (5 bases). Sample: peripheral blood. This TCR was sampled from a woman aged 80 or older with COVID-19, enrolled during active disease. CDR3 DNA: TGTGCCACCAGCAGAGACAAGGGCAGGGATGGCTACACCTTC. It is translated as CATSRDKGRDGYTF.